This TCR beta chain was profiled in a study of healthy donors' naive CD4 and CD8 T cells. As concerns this clonotype: Its specificity is not known.

Germline CDR1 is MNHEY and CDR2 is SVGAGI. V lost 7 bases and J 3 bases, leaving 7 bases between the germline ends. The CDR3 is 12 residues long. Sorting defined naive CD4+ as CD4+CD8-CD45RO-CD45RA+ and naive CD8+ as CD8+CD4-CD45RA+CD27bright. TCR libraries were built from about 0.55 ug of total RNA by linear amplification. TCRdb fed the reads into MiXCR, producing one record per CDR3 protein. The table lists about 180,000 distinct CDR3 sequences, 65% to 80% of them singletons. Whole-study results and caveats: Chains were not paired, since alpha and beta were sequenced in bulk. Negatively charged CDR3s marked CD8+ lineage; positively charged CDR3s marked CD4+ lineage.

The chain uses TRBV6-5 and TRBJ1-3, with no clear D. Sequencing was performed on naive CD4+ and CD8+ T cells sorted from blood, pooled from several donors. This clonotype was sampled from a pool of human donors in good health; the sample pools cells from several healthy donors. The DNA of the CDR3 is TGTGCCAGCAAGGGAGGTGGAAACACCATATATTTT. Protein: CASKGGGNTIYF.